This TCR beta chain was observed in a study of shared T cell receptors in the human thymus. TCRdb's copy holds only in-frame clones and misses some; the assay was immunoSEQ multiplex PCR. Of hundreds of thousands of clones listed, 70% to 90% are singletons. Trimming cost V 4 bases and J 3 bases; bases outside gene matches: 6. The CDR3 runs to 14 residues. Germline V gene data show CDR1 as GTSNPN and CDR2 as SVGIG (reference sequence). These sequences were also reported in another study, on human thymus T cells. That work states: The people who donated were healthy Finnish babies having corrective surgery for congenital heart defects. The thymus was resected at corrective cardiac surgery. Repertoires from thymus and blood appeared to show biased V and J gene usage. Thymic repertoires of unrelated individuals were reported in related research to overlap highly.

Sequences were obtained from thymocytes. The TCR comes from a boy younger than two with a congenital heart defect. The chain links TRBV30 to TRBJ2-7; 10 bases are a match to TRBD1. CDR3 bases: TGTGCCTGGAAGGTGGGACAGGGGTTCTACGAGCAGTACTTC. It specifies CAWKVGQGFYEQYF.